This T cell receptor beta chain was identified in a study of T cells in localized non-small cell lung cancer. This clone has more than one count but fewer than ten. Antigen unknown. The data were produced by immunoSEQ multiplex PCR, yet TCRdb's version contains in-frame clones alone and is incomplete. This table has about 1,400 clones, around 30% appearing once. Notes on the study in general: Sequencing covered just one tumor region, so heterogeneity cannot be ruled out.

Sequences were derived from lung tumor tissue, sampled before any cancer treatment. The source of this sequence is a man aged 40 to 70 with stage II lung adenocarcinoma.

This chain's CDR3 is CASSQERGGEQYF. The DNA of the CDR3 is TGCGCCAGCAGCCAAGAACGAGGGGGCGAGCAGTACTTC. The J gene is TRBJ2-7, the V gene TRBV4-1; D may be TRBD1 (6 bases). The CDR3 spans 13 residues. Trimming removed 0 bases from V and 6 bases from J, with 9 bases in between. From germline, CDR1 is MGHRA and CDR2 YSYEKL.